This T cell receptor beta chain was identified in a study of blood T cells in healthy people across ages. Study conclusions and caveats: Both higher diversity and more naive CD4+ cells marked long-lived donors when set against aged donors. There was a strong correlation between TCR beta diversity and naive T cell percentage.

A sample-barcoded 5' primer and a J-beta primer mix were used in a second PCR of about 6 to 12 cycles. TCRdb fed the 5' RACE reads into MiXCR, producing one record per CDR3 protein. The table records around 900,000 distinct CDR3 sequences, approximately 50% of them present only once. V was trimmed by 6 bases and J by 6 bases, leaving 5 bases between them. The germline V gene encodes CDR1 SQVTM and CDR2 ANQGSEA. The CDR3 contains 9 residues. Peripheral blood, approximately 10 milliliters per donor, was collected. This clonotype was counted a single time. Its antigen is as yet unknown. The chain joins TRBV29-1 to TRBJ1-2; no reliable D call. Sequenced: blood. The receptor was derived from a woman aged 60-75 years in good health. CDR3 region: CSVKDGYTF. The DNA for the CDR3 is TGCAGCGTGAAGGATGGCTACACCTTC.